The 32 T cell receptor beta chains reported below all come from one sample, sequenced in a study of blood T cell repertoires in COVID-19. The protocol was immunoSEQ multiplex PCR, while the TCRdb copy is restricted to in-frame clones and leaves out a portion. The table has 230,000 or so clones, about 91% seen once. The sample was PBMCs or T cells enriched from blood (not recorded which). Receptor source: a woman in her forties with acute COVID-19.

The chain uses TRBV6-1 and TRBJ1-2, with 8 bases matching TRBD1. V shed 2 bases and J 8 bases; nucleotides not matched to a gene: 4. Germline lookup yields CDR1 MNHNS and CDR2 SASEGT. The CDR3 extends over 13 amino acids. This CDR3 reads CASSEQGARGYTF. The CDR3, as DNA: TGTGCCAGCAGTGAACAGGGGGCGAGGGGCTACACCTTC.

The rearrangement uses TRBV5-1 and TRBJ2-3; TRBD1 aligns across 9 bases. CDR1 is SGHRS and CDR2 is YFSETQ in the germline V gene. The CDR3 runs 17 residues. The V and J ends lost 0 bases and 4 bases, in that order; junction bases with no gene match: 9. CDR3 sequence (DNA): TGCGCCAGCAGCTTGGAAGGAGGACAGGGGTACGCAGATACGCAGTATTTT. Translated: CASSLEGGQGYADTQYF.

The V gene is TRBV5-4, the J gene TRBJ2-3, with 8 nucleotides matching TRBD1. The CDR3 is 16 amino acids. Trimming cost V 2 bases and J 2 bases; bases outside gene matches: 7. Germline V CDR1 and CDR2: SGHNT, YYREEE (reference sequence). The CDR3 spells CASSFRTGRYTDTQYF. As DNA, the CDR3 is TGTGCCAGCAGCTTTAGGACAGGGCGGTACACAGATACGCAGTATTTT.

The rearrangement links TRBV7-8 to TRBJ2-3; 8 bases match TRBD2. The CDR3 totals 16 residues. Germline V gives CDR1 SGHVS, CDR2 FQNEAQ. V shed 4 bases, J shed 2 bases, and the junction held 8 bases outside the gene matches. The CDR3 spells CASSYPPGGFTDTQYF. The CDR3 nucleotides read TGTGCCAGCAGCTACCCCCCGGGGGGGTTCACAGATACGCAGTATTTT.

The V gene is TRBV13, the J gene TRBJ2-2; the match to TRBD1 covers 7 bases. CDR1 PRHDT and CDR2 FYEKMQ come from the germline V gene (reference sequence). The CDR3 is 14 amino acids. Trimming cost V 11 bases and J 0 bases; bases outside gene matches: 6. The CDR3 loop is CACRQGANTGELFF. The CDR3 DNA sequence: TGTGCCTGCCGGCAGGGGGCGAACACCGGGGAGCTGTTTTTT.

The CDR3 spells CAGQGSGNTIYF. CDR3 DNA: TGTGCCGGACAGGGCTCTGGAAACACCATATATTTT. V and J are TRBV19 and TRBJ1-3, with TRBD1 identical over 8 bases. The CDR3 length is 12 residues. Unmatched junction bases numbered 0, after V lost 11 bases and J lost 0 bases. Germline V CDR1 and CDR2: LNHDA, SQIVND (reference sequence). The variable domain in full, completed from reference TRBV19 and TRBJ1-3, reads DGGITQSPKYLFRKEGQNVTLSCEQNLNHDAMYWYRQDPGQGLRLIYYSQIVNDFQKGDIAEGYSVSREKKESFPLTVTSAQKNPTAFYLCAGQGSGNTIYFGEGSWLTVV.

This CDR3 reads CASSLRAGEHYGYTF. The CDR3 nucleotides are TGTGCCAGCAGCCTAAGAGCAGGGGAACACTATGGCTACACCTTC. The rearrangement uses TRBV7-9 and TRBJ1-2; D perhaps matches TRBD1 (6 bases). Trimming took off 5 bases at V and 3 bases at J, with 16 bases between the two ends. Germline-derived CDR1 and CDR2 are SEHNR and FQNEAQ (reference sequence). This CDR3 has 15 residues.

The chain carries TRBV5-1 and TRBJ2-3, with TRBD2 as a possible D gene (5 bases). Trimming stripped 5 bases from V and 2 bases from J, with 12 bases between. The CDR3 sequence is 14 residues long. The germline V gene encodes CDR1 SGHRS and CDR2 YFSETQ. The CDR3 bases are TGCGCCAGCAGACCGGAGGCTTTCACAGATACGCAGTATTTT. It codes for CASRPEAFTDTQYF.

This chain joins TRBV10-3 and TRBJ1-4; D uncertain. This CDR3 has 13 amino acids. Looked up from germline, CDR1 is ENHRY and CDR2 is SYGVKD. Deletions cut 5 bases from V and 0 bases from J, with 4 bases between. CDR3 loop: CAISPATNEKLFF. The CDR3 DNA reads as TGTGCCATCAGTCCTGCAACTAATGAAAAACTGTTTTTT.

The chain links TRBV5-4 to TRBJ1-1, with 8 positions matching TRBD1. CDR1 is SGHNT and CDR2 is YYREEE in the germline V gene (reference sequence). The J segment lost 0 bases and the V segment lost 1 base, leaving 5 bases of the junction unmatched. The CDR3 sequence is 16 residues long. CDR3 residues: CASSLTQQGVNTEAFF. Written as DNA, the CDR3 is TGTGCCAGCAGCTTGACCCAACAGGGGGTGAACACTGAAGCTTTCTTT.

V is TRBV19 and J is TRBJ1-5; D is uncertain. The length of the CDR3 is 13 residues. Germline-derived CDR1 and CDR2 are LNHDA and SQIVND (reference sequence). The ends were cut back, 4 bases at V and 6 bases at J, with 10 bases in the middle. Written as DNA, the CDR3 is TGTGCCAGTAGTACCGGTTTAGTTCAGCCCCAGCATTTT. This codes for CASSTGLVQPQHF.

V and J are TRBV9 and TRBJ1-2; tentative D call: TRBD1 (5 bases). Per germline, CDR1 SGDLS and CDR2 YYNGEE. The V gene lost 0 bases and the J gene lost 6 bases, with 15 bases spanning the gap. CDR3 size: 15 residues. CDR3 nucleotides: TGTGCCAGCAGCGTAGCTACTGTCAGGGAAGATGGCTACACCTTC. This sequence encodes CASSVATVREDGYTF.

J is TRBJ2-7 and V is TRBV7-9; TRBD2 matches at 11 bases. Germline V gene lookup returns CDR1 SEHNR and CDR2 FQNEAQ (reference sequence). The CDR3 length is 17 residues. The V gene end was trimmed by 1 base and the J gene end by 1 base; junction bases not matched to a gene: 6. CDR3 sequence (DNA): TGTGCCAGCAGCTTAGGGTTACTAGCGGGGGAATCCTACGAGCAGTACTTC. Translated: CASSLGLLAGESYEQYF.

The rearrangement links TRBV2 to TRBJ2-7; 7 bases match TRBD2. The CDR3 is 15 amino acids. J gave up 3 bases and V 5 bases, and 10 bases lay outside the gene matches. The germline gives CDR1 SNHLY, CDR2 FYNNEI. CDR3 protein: CASSPFQRGLYEQYF. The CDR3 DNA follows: TGTGCCAGCAGTCCATTTCAGCGGGGTCTCTACGAGCAGTACTTC.

In DNA, the CDR3 is TGTGCCAGTAAGGAGGGCAACTATAATTCACCCCTCCACTTT. This gives the protein CASKEGNYNSPLHF. The rearrangement joins TRBV19 to TRBJ1-6; D remains unclear. Trimming left V 7 bases short and J 3 bases short, with 10 bases between. The CDR3 covers 14 residues. The germline V gene encodes CDR1 LNHDA and CDR2 SQIVND (reference sequence).

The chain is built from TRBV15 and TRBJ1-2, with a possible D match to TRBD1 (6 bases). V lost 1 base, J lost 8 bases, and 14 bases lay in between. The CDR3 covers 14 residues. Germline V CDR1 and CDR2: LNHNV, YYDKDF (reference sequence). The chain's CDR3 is CATSRASGDRGYTF. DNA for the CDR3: TGTGCCACCAGCAGAGCTTCAGGGGATAGAGGCTACACCTTC.

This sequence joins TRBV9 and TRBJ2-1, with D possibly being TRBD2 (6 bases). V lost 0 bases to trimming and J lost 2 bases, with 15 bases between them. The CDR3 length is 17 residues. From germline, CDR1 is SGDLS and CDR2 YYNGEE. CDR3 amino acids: CASSVGGSGITYNEQFF. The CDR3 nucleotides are TGTGCCAGCAGCGTAGGGGGTAGCGGAATAACCTACAATGAGCAGTTCTTC.

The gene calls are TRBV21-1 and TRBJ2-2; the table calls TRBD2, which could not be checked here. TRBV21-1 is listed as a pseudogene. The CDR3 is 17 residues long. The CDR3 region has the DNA TGTGCCAGCAGCGCGACTAGCGGGAGGGGTAGCACCGGGGAGCTGTTTTTT. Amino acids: CASSATSGRGSTGELFF.

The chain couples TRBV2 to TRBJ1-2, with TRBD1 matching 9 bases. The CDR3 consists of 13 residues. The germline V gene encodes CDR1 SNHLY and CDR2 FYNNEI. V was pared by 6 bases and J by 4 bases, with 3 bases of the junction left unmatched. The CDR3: CASRQGQGYGYTF. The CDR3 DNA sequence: TGTGCCAGCAGGCAGGGACAGGGCTATGGCTACACCTTC.

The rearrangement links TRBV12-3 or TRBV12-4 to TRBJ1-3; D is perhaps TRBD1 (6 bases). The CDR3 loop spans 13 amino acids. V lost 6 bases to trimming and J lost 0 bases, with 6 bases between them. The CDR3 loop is CASRTGSGNTIYF. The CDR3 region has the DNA TGTGCCAGCAGGACAGGCTCTGGAAACACCATATATTTT.

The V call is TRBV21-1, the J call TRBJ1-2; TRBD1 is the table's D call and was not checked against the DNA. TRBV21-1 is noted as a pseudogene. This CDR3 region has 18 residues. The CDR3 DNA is TGTGCCAGCAGCCTCCGACAGGGTGTGGACCTCCCCCCCTATGGCTACACCTTC. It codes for CASSLRQGVDLPPYGYTF.

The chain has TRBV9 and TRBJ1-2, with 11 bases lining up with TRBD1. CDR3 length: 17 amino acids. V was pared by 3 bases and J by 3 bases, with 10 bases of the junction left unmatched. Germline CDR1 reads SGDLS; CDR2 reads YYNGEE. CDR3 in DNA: TGTGCCAGCAGCGCGAGATACCCGGGACAGGGGGACTATGGCTACACCTTC. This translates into CASSARYPGQGDYGYTF.

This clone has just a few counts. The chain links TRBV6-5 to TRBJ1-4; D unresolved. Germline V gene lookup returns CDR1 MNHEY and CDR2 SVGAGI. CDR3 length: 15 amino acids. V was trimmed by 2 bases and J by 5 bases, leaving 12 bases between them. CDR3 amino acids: CASSYPTTGNEKLFF. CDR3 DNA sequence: TGTGCCAGCAGTTACCCCACGACGGGAAATGAAAAACTGTTTTTT.

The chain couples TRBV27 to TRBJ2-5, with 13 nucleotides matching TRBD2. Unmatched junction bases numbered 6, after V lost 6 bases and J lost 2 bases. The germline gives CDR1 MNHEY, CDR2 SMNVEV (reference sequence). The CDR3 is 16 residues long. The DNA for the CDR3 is TGTGCCAGCAGGCGCCCGGGACTAGCGGGGCAAGAGACCCAGTACTTC. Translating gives CASRRPGLAGQETQYF.

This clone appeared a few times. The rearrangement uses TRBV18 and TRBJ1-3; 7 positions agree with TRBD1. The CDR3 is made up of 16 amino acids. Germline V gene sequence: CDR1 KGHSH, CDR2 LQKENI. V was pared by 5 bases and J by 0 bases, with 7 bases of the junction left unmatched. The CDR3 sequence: CASSEQGRSSGNTIYF. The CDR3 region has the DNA TGTGCCAGCTCAGAACAGGGGCGTAGCTCTGGAAACACCATATATTTT. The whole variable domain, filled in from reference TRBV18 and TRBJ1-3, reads NAGVMQNPRHLVRRRGQEARLRCSPMKGHSHVYWYRQLPEEGLKFMVYLQKENIIDESGMPKERFSAEFPKEGPSILRIQQVVRGDSAAYFCASSEQGRSSGNTIYFGEGSWLTVV.

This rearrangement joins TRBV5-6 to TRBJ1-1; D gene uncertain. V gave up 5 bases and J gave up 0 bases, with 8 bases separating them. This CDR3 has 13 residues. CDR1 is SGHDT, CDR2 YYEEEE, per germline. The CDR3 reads CASSFTLNTEAFF. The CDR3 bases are TGTGCCAGCAGTTTTACACTGAACACTGAAGCTTTCTTT.

CDR3 in DNA: TGTGCCAGCAGCTTATTCCACGGAAGGGGTCAGCCCCAGCATTTT. Amino acids: CASSLFHGRGQPQHF. The chain has TRBV7-2 and TRBJ1-5, with D maybe TRBD1 (5 bases). The CDR3 sequence is 15 residues long. Trimming took off 2 bases at V and 6 bases at J, with 14 bases between the two ends. Germline V gives CDR1 SGHTA, CDR2 FQGNSA.

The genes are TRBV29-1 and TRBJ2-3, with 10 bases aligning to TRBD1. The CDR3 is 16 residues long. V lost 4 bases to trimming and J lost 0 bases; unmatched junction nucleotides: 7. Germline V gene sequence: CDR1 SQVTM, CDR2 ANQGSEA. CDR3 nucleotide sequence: TGCAGCGTTGCGGGGACAGGGGTTTTTAGCACAGATACGCAGTATTTT. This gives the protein CSVAGTGVFSTDTQYF.

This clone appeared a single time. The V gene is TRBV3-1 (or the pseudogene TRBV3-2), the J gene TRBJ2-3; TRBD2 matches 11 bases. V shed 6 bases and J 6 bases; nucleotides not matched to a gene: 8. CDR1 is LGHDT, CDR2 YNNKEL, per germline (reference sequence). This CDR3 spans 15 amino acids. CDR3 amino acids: CASSRSGGALDTQYF. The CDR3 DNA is TGTGCCAGCAGTCGTAGCGGGGGGGCCCTGGATACGCAGTATTTT.

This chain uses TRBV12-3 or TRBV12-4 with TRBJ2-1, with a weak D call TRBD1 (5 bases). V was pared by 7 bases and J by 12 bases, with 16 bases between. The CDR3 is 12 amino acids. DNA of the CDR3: TGTGCCAGCAATCGGCCCCAGGGCGTGCAGTTCTTC. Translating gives CASNRPQGVQFF.

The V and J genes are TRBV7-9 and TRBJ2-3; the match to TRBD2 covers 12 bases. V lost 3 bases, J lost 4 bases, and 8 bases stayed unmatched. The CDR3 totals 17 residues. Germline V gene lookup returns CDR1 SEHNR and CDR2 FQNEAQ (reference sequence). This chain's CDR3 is CASSFRALAGGADTQYF. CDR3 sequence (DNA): TGTGCCAGCAGCTTTAGGGCACTAGCGGGGGGCGCAGATACGCAGTATTTT.

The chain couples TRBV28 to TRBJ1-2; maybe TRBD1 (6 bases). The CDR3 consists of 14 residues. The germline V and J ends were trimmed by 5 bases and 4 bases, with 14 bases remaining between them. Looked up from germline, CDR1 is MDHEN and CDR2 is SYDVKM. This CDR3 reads CASSPDQGGYGYTF. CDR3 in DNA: TGTGCCAGCAGTCCGGACCAAGGGGGCTATGGCTACACCTTC.